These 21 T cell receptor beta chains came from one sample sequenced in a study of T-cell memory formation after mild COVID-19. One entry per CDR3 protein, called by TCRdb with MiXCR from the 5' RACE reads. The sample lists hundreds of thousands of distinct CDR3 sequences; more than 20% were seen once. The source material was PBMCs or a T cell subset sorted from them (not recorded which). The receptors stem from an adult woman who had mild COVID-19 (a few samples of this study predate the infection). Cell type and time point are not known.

The chain's CDR3 is CSVRENNEQFF. The CDR3 nucleotides read TGCAGCGTGCGGGAAAACAATGAGCAGTTCTTC. This sequence joins TRBV29-1 and TRBJ2-1, with a weak D call TRBD2 (6 bases). The V end lost 6 bases, the J end lost 5 bases, and 8 bases lay between the germline ends. The CDR3 sequence is 11 residues long. The germline V gene has CDR1 SQVTM and CDR2 ANQGSEA.

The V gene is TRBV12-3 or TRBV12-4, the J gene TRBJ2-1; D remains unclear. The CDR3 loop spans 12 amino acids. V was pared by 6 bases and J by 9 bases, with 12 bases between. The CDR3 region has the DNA TGTGCCAGCAGCCCCGGCGGCGTTGAGCAGTTCTTC. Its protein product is CASSPGGVEQFF.

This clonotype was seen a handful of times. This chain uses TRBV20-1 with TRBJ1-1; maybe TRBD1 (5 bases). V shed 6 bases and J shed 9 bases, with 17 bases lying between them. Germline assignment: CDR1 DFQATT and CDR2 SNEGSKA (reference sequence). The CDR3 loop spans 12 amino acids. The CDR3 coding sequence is TGCAGTGCCCCCCGGCGGGGGGTGAAAGCTTTCTTT. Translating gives CSAPRRGVKAFF.

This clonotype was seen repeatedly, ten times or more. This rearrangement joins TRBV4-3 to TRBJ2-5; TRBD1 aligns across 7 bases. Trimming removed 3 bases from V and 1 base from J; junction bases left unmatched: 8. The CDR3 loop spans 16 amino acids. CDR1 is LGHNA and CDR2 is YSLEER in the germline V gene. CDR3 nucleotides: TGCGCCAGCAGCCAGCGACAGGGAGACGGCCAAGAGACCCAGTACTTC. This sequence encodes CASSQRQGDGQETQYF.

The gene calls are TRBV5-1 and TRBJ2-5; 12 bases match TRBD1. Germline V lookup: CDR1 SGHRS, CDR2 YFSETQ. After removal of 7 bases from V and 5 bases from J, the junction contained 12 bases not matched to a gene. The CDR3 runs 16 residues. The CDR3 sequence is CASVPFPGQGAETQYF. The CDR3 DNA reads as TGCGCCAGCGTCCCTTTCCCGGGACAGGGGGCCGAGACCCAGTACTTC.

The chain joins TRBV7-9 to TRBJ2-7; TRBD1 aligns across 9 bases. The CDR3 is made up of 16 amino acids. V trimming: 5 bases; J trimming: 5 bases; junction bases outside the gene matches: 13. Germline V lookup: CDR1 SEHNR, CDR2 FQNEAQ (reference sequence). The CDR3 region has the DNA TGTGCCAGCAGCGACATGAACCGGGACAGGGATAACGAGCAGTACTTC. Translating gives CASSDMNRDRDNEQYF.

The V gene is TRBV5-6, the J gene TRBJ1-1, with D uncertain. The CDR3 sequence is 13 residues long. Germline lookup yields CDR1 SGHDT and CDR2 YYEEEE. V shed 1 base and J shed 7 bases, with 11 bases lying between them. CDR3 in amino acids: CASSLRADIEAFF. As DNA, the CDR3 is TGTGCCAGCAGCTTGCGGGCAGATATTGAAGCTTTCTTT.

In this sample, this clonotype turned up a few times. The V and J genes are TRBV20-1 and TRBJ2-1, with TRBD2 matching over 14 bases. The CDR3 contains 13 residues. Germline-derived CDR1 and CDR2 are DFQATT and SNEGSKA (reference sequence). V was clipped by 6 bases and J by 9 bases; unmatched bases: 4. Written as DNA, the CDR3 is TGCAGTGCCGGGACTAGCGGGAGTGGTGAGCAGTTCTTC. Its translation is CSAGTSGSGEQFF.

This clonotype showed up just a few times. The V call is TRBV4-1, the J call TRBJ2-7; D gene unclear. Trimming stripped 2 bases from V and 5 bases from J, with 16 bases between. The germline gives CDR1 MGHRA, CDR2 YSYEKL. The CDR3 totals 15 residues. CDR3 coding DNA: TGCGCCAGCAGCCAACCGGAAAAAATTTGGCACGAGCAGTACTTC. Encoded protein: CASSQPEKIWHEQYF.

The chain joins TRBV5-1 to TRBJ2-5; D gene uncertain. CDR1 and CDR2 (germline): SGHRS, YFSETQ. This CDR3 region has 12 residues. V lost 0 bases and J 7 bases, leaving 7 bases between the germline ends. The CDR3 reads CASSLEQRTQYF. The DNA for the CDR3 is TGCGCCAGCAGCTTGGAGCAGAGGACCCAGTACTTC.

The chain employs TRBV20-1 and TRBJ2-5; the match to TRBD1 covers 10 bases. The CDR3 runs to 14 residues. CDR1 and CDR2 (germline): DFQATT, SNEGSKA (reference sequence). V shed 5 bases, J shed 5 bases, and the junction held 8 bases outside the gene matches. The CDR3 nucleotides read TGCAGTGCTCCGCCGGGACAGGGGACTGAGACCCAGTACTTC. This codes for CSAPPGQGTETQYF.

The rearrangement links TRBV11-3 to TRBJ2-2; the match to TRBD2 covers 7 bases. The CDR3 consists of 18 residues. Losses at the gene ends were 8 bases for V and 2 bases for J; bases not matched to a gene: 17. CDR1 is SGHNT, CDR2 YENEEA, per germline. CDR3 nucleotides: TGTGCCAGCCAGGCGGCCCCGTGGGGGGGTCATAACACCGGGGAGCTGTTTTTT. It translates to CASQAAPWGGHNTGELFF.

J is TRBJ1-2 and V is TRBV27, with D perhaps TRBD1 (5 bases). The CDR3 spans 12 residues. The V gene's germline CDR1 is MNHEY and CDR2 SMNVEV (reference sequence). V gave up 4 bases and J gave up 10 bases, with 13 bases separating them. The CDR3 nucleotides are TGTGCCAGCAGTTCATCTCCAGGGACCTACACCTTC. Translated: CASSSSPGTYTF.

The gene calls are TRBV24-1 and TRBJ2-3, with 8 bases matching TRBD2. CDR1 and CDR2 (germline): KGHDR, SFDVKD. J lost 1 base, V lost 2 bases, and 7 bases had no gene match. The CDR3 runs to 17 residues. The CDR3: CATSDYVLAAGTDTQYF. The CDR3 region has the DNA TGTGCCACCAGTGATTATGTACTAGCGGCGGGCACAGATACGCAGTATTTT.

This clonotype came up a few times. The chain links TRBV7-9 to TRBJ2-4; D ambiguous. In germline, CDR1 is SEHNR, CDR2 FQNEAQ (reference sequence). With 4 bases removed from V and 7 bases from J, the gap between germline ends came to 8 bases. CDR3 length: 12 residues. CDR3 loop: CASSSLKNIQYF. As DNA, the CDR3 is TGTGCCAGCAGCTCACTCAAGAACATTCAGTACTTC.

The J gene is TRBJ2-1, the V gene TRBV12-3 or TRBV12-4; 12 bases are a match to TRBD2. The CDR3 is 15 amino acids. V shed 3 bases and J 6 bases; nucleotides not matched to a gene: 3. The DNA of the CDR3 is TGTGCCAGCAGTTTTACTAGCGGGGGGATCAATGAGCAGTTCTTC. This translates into CASSFTSGGINEQFF.

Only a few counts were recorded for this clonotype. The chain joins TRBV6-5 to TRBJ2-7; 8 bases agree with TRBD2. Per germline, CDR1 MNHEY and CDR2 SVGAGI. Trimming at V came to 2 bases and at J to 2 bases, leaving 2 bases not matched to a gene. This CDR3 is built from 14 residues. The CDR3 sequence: CASSYIAGTYEQYF. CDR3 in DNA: TGTGCCAGCAGTTACATAGCGGGGACCTACGAGCAGTACTTC.

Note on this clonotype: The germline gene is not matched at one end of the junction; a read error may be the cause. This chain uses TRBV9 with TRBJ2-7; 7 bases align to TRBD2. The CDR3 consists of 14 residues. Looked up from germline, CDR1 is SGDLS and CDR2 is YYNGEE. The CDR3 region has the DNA TGTGCCAGAAGCGTAGAGGGAGGGTTCTACGAGCAGTACTTC. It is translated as CARSVEGGFYEQYF.

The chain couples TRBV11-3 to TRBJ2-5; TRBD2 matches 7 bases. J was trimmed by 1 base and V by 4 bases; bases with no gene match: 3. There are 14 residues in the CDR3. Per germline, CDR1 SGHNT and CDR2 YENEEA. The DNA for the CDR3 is TGTGCCAGCAGCTCCGGGGGGTCCCAAGAGACCCAGTACTTC. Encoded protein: CASSSGGSQETQYF.

The CDR3 loop reads CASSHHVASSYEQYF. CDR3 nucleotide sequence: TGTGCCAGCAGCCATCATGTGGCGAGCTCCTACGAGCAGTACTTC. The gene calls are TRBV5-5 and TRBJ2-7; D ambiguous. Germline V CDR1 and CDR2: SGHKS, YYEKEE (reference sequence). This CDR3 contains 15 residues. Trimming took off 4 bases at V and 0 bases at J, with 14 bases between the two ends.

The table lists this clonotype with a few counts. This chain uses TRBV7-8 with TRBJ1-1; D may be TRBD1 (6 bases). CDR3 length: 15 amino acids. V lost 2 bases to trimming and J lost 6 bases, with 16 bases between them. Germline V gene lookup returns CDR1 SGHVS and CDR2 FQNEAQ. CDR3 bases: TGTGCCAGCAGCTTAAATCAGGGGCATCGGCCTGAAGCTTTCTTT. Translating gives CASSLNQGHRPEAFF. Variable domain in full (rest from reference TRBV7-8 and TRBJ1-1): GAGVSQSPRYKVAKRGQDVALRCDPISGHVSLFWYQQALGQGPEFLTYFQNEAQLDKSGLPSDRFFAERPEGSVSTLKIQRTQQEDSAVYLCASSLNQGHRPEAFFGQGTRLTVV.